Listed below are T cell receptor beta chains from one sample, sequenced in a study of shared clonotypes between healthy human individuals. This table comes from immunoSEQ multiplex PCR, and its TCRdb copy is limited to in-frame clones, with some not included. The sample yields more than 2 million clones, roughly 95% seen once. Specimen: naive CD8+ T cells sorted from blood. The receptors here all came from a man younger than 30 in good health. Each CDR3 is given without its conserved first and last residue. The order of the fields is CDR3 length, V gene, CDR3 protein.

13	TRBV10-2	ASSEFGHWNTEAF
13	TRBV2	ASSETAGWLYEQY
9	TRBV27	ASAVTDTQY
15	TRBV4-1	ASSQDNFGYLNTEAF
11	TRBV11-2	ASSLLIDSPLH
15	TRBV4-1	ASSQDPPGLARETQY
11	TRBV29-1	SVGDSPYYGYT
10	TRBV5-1	ASSLGGVEAF
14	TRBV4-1	ASSRGSAELNTEAF
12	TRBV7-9	ASSPLNSYSPLH
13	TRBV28	ASSLLSGLTGELF
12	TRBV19	ASSIGGQGGEAF
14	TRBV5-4	ASSSWTSEYTDTQY
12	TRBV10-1	ASSDRGPLDTQY
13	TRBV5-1	ASSSGTDMKNIQY
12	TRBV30	AWSDTALNTEAF
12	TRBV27	ASSLLGAESPLH
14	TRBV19	ASSSHPSGGNQPQH
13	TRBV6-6	ASSYAGYFNTEAF
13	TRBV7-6	ASSRTVKYQETQY
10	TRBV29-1	SVLPTTDTQY
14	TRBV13	ASSVLLAGATDTQY
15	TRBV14	ASSQEGRGQGVHEQY
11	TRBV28	ASSYTGQAEQF
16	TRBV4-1	ASSQDSLAVYPRETQY
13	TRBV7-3	ASSLYGDSPYGYT
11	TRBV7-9	ASSSVRDYGYT
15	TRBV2	ASSDLQGGLGTDTQY
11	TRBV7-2	ASSEGGIYEQY
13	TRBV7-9	ASSLVGSGANVLT
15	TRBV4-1	ASSQMSGGGAPGELF
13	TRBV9	ASTAGGSSTDTQY
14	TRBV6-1	ASSELRPSSGNTIY
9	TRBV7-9	ASSLIGELF
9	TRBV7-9	AGEDRPEAF
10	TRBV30	AWSDEPDTQY
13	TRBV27	ASSQGGQGNYGYT
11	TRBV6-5	ASSYSLNTEAF
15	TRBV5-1	ASSLAPPSGGSYEQY
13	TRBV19	ASSIPGWGAGGYT
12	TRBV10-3	AITTEGVGTEAF
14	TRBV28	ASSPWVAGAQETQY
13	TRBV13	ASSSMDRVHYGYT
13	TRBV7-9	ASSWTRDSSDEQY
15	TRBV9	ASSVALQKSGANVLT